The 29 T cell receptor beta chains presented below share a single source sample, sequenced in a study of blood T cell repertoires in COVID-19. Profiled with immunoSEQ multiplex PCR; TCRdb holds only in-frame clones, not every one. The table shows about 250,000 clones, with just over 85% occurring only once. Sequenced material: peripheral blood. These receptors all come from a man of 80 years or more with acute or convalescent COVID-19.

The J gene is TRBJ1-4, the V gene TRBV29-1; no definite D call. V shed 6 bases and J shed 4 bases, with 6 bases lying between them. The CDR3 is made up of 11 amino acids. The germline V gene encodes CDR1 SQVTM and CDR2 ANQGSEA. The CDR3 DNA follows: TGCAGCGTACAGCTTAATGAAAAACTGTTTTTT. Protein sequence: CSVQLNEKLFF.

V is TRBV6-2 or TRBV6-3 and J is TRBJ2-1; TRBD2 aligns across 10 bases. CDR1 and CDR2 (germline): MNHEY, SVGEGT. J was trimmed by 2 bases and V by 7 bases; bases with no gene match: 5. This CDR3 comprises 15 residues. The CDR3 loop is CASNPTSGAYNEQFF. CDR3 coding DNA: TGTGCCAGCAACCCTACTAGCGGGGCCTACAATGAGCAGTTCTTC.

There are a few counts of this clone. The chain combines TRBV9 with TRBJ2-7; 7 bases agree with TRBD1. The CDR3 covers 13 residues. V trimming: 0 bases; J trimming: 4 bases; junction bases outside the gene matches: 1. Germline values: CDR1 SGDLS, CDR2 YYNGEE. The DNA of the CDR3 is TGTGCCAGCAGCGTAGGGGACAGATACGAGCAGTACTTC. This codes for CASSVGDRYEQYF.

The rearrangement links TRBV11-2 to TRBJ2-7, with 9 bases lining up with TRBD2. The germline V gene encodes CDR1 SGHAT and CDR2 FQNNGV. Trimming took 6 bases from V and 0 from J; bases not matched to a gene: 9. CDR3 length equals 16 residues. CDR3 DNA sequence: TGTGCCAGCAGTCTGACGGCGGGGGGGTTCTCCTACGAGCAGTACTTC. Amino acids: CASSLTAGGFSYEQYF.

V gene TRBV5-4 combines with J gene TRBJ1-2; 11 positions match TRBD1. V lost 4 bases, J lost 7 bases, and 3 bases stayed unmatched. Germline CDR1 is SGHNT and CDR2 is YYREEE (reference sequence). The CDR3 is 13 residues long. The CDR3 is CASSRDRGTGYTF. CDR3 DNA sequence: TGTGCCAGCAGCCGGGACAGGGGGACTGGCTACACCTTC.

J is TRBJ2-7 and V is TRBV28; TRBD2 might be the D (5 bases). V gave up 1 base and J gave up 1 base, with 8 bases separating them. This CDR3 spans 14 amino acids. The V gene's germline CDR1 is MDHEN and CDR2 SYDVKM. The CDR3 DNA follows: TGTGCCAGCAGTTTATTATCGGGGTCCTACGAGCAGTACTTC. Residues: CASSLLSGSYEQYF.

This chain connects TRBV7-9 to TRBJ2-3; TRBD2 is a possible D gene (6 bases). The CDR3 is 14 amino acids. V lost 5 bases to trimming and J lost 3 bases, with 12 bases between them. Germline CDR1 SEHNR, CDR2 FQNEAQ (reference sequence). The DNA for the CDR3 is TGTGCCAGCAGCCCCCGACTAGTGACAGATACGCAGTATTTT. It is translated as CASSPRLVTDTQYF.

CDR3 DNA: TGCGCCAGCAGCTTGGCCGTGGGCCTTACTAGCACAGATACGCAGTATTTT. The encoded protein is CASSLAVGLTSTDTQYF. This chain connects TRBV5-1 to TRBJ2-3; D not resolved. CDR1 is SGHRS and CDR2 is YFSETQ in the germline V gene. With 0 bases removed from V and 0 bases from J, the gap between germline ends came to 14 bases. The CDR3 length is 17 residues.

The chain recombines TRBV19 with TRBJ1-3; no reliable D call. CDR3 length: 13 residues. The V and J ends lost 8 bases and 2 bases respectively, with 10 bases between them. Germline V lookup: CDR1 LNHDA, CDR2 SQIVND (reference sequence). The CDR3 region is CASCDQAGNTIYF. CDR3 nucleotides: TGTGCCAGTTGTGATCAGGCTGGAAACACCATATATTTT.

The V call is TRBV6-5, the J call TRBJ2-1; TRBD1 aligns across 10 bases. Trimming cost V 10 bases and J 6 bases; bases outside gene matches: 6. CDR1 MNHEY and CDR2 SVGAGI come from the germline V gene. The CDR3 extends over 13 amino acids. CDR3 bases: TGTGCCACCTTTGACAGGGGGCCCAATGAGCAGTTCTTC. This gives the protein CATFDRGPNEQFF.

V usage is TRBV5-5 and J usage is TRBJ1-5; D call uncertain. V lost 0 bases and J lost 5, with 12 bases in between. The CDR3 runs to 15 residues. Germline CDR1 SGHKS, CDR2 YYEKEE (reference sequence). The CDR3 spells CASSLAAGMDQPQHF. CDR3 in DNA: TGTGCCAGCAGCTTGGCCGCGGGGATGGATCAGCCCCAGCATTTT.

The rearrangement joins TRBV4-1 to TRBJ2-5, with TRBD2 identical over 12 bases. The CDR3 covers 16 residues. Germline assignment: CDR1 MGHRA and CDR2 YSYEKL. Trimming at V came to 4 bases and at J to 1 base, leaving 4 bases not matched to a gene. In DNA, the CDR3 is TGCGCCAGCAGCCTACTAGCGGGGGGCCCCCAAGAGACCCAGTACTTC. Protein product: CASSLLAGGPQETQYF.

The rearrangement uses TRBV7-9 and TRBJ2-5; perhaps TRBD1 as D (6 bases). Germline values: CDR1 SEHNR, CDR2 FQNEAQ (reference sequence). This CDR3 contains 14 residues. The ends were cut back, 3 bases at V and 2 bases at J, with 10 bases in the middle. This CDR3 is CASSLRTAQETQYF. CDR3 nucleotides: TGTGCCAGCAGCTTGCGGACAGCACAAGAGACCCAGTACTTC.

This chain connects TRBV4-3 to TRBJ2-2; tentatively, D is TRBD1 (6 bases). The CDR3 is 16 residues long. Trimming left V 3 bases short and J 5 bases short, with 16 bases between. Germline lookup yields CDR1 LGHNA and CDR2 YSLEER. CDR3 DNA: TGCGCCAGCAGCCAGGGTCCCAGGGGCAGGACCGGGGAGCTGTTTTTT. It specifies CASSQGPRGRTGELFF.

The V call is TRBV20-1, the J call TRBJ2-1, with 7 bases lining up with TRBD2. V lost 3 bases to trimming and J lost 4 bases; unmatched junction nucleotides: 12. This CDR3 has 16 amino acids. Per germline, CDR1 DFQATT and CDR2 SNEGSKA (reference sequence). DNA for the CDR3: TGCAGTGCTAGTTCCGAACGGGAGGACTATTACAATGAGCAGTTCTTC. It specifies CSASSEREDYYNEQFF.

The chain is built from TRBV9 and TRBJ1-3, with TRBD1 as a possible D gene (6 bases). The CDR3 runs 14 residues. Trimming removed 4 bases at V and 4 bases at J, with 12 bases between. Germline V gene data show CDR1 as SGDLS and CDR2 as YYNGEE. CDR3 coding DNA: TGTGCCAGCAGCCCAACAGGGTTCGGAAACACCATATATTTT. The encoded protein is CASSPTGFGNTIYF. Together with reference TRBV9 and TRBJ1-3, the CDR3 gives the full variable domain: DSGVTQTPKHLITATGQRVTLRCSPRSGDLSVYWYQQSLDQGLQFLIQYYNGEERAKGNILERFSAQQFPDLHSELNLSSLELGDSALYFCASSPTGFGNTIYFGEGSWLTVV.

The chain employs TRBV14 and TRBJ2-2; 7 positions agree with TRBD2. The germline gives CDR1 SGHDN, CDR2 FVKESK. This CDR3 spans 20 amino acids. J was trimmed by 3 bases and V by 0 bases; bases with no gene match: 16. CDR3 loop: CASSQDNTGVSGVYTGELFF. CDR3 DNA: TGTGCCAGCAGCCAAGATAATACGGGCGTCAGCGGGGTTTACACCGGGGAGCTGTTTTTT.

The V gene is TRBV19, the J gene TRBJ2-6, with TRBD2 identical over 11 bases. The trim removed 6 bases at V and 1 base at J, leaving 5 bases unmatched. Germline V gene lookup returns CDR1 LNHDA and CDR2 SQIVND (reference sequence). This CDR3 has 17 residues. This CDR3 is CASRSTSGISGANVLTF. The DNA for the CDR3 is TGTGCCAGTAGGTCGACTAGCGGGATATCTGGGGCCAACGTCCTGACTTTC.

The chain joins TRBV5-4 to TRBJ2-1, with 8 positions matching TRBD2. Per the germline V gene, CDR1 is SGHNT and CDR2 is YYREEE (reference sequence). The CDR3 has 17 amino acids. The V gene end was trimmed by 4 bases and the J gene end by 5 bases; junction bases not matched to a gene: 14. The CDR3 here is CASSHARAGGNHNEQFF. Here the CDR3 DNA reads TGTGCCAGCAGCCACGCCCGCGCGGGAGGAAACCACAATGAGCAGTTCTTC.

J is TRBJ2-2 and V is TRBV6-2 or TRBV6-3; tentatively, D is TRBD1 (5 bases). From germline, CDR1 is MNHEY and CDR2 SVGEGT. CDR3 size: 13 residues. Trimming left V 5 bases short and J 1 base short, with 5 bases between. As DNA, the CDR3 is TGTGCCAGCAGTACAGGGAACACCGGGGAGCTGTTTTTT. Amino acids: CASSTGNTGELFF.

V gene TRBV2 combines with J gene TRBJ2-1; D is perhaps TRBD1 (6 bases). The length of the CDR3 is 15 residues. Germline values: CDR1 SNHLY, CDR2 FYNNEI. Trimming took 6 bases from V and 2 from J, leaving 14 bases between them. The CDR3 DNA reads as TGTGCCAGCAGGCAGGGACACCAAACCTACAATGAGCAGTTCTTC. Translating it yields CASRQGHQTYNEQFF.

The rearrangement links TRBV28 to TRBJ2-5, with 9 bases that match TRBD2. This CDR3 has 16 amino acids. V shed 4 bases and J 5 bases; nucleotides not matched to a gene: 11. CDR1 is MDHEN and CDR2 is SYDVKM in the germline V gene. CDR3 sequence: CASSSGVAGAYETQYF. The CDR3 bases are TGTGCCAGCAGTTCCGGGGTAGCGGGAGCATATGAGACCCAGTACTTC.

Only one count was recorded for this clone. The chain employs TRBV6-2 or TRBV6-3 and TRBJ1-2; TRBD1 matches at 7 bases. Trimming removed 5 bases from V and 8 bases from J; junction bases left unmatched: 2. From germline, CDR1 is MNHEY and CDR2 SVGEGT. This CDR3 is built from 11 residues. The DNA of the CDR3 is TGTGCCAGCAGTGGAGGGGGCGGCTACACCTTC. Translated, it gives CASSGGGGYTF.

The chain couples TRBV4-3 to TRBJ2-3; possibly TRBD1 for D (6 bases). The CDR3 has 16 residues. The V gene lost 0 bases and the J gene lost 1 base, with 11 bases spanning the gap. Germline V gene data show CDR1 as LGHNA and CDR2 as YSLEER. The CDR3 coding sequence is TGCGCCAGCAGCCAAGATCATAACAGGGGCACAGATACGCAGTATTTT. Protein: CASSQDHNRGTDTQYF.

V is TRBV5-5 and J is TRBJ2-5; tentatively, D is TRBD1 (6 bases). CDR3 length: 16 residues. V was pared by 0 bases and J by 2 bases, with 14 bases between. Germline loops: CDR1 SGHKS, CDR2 YYEKEE (reference sequence). The CDR3 region has the DNA TGTGCCAGCAGCTTGGCCCAGGGGTCGTGGCAAGAGACCCAGTACTTC. Protein: CASSLAQGSWQETQYF.

This clone was observed a single time. The rearrangement links TRBV18 to TRBJ1-5; TRBD1 might be the D (5 bases). The CDR3 spans 16 residues. CDR1 is KGHSH, CDR2 LQKENI, per germline. Deletions cut 2 bases from V and 5 bases from J, with 16 bases between. CDR3 nucleotides: TGTGCCAGCTCACCAAATATGGGCGGGGGAGATCAGCCCCAGCATTTT. Its protein product is CASSPNMGGGDQPQHF.

A note on this clone: Other DNA sequences of this sample code for an identical CDR3. The genes are TRBV12-3 or TRBV12-4 and TRBJ2-5; TRBD2 might be the D (5 bases). The CDR3 sequence is 13 residues long. Trimming left V 3 bases short and J 4 bases short, with 9 bases between. The CDR3 DNA reads as TGTGCCAGCAGTTTGAGTGGAGGAGAGACCCAGTACTTC. Translation gives CASSLSGGETQYF.

V is TRBV12-3 or TRBV12-4 and J is TRBJ2-1; D unresolved. The CDR3 length is 13 residues. Trimming left V 6 bases short and J 7 bases short, with 13 bases between. The chain's CDR3 is CASSSDSFNEQFF. The CDR3 nucleotides read TGTGCCAGCAGCAGCGACTCGTTTAATGAGCAGTTCTTC.

The chain couples TRBV29-1 to TRBJ2-1, with 7 bases fitting TRBD1. Trimming removed 6 bases from V and 3 bases from J; junction bases left unmatched: 8. The CDR3 is 14 residues long. Germline CDR1 and CDR2: SQVTM and ANQGSEA. The CDR3 here is CSVAGTDHYNEQFF. CDR3 DNA sequence: TGCAGCGTCGCTGGGACAGACCACTACAATGAGCAGTTCTTC.